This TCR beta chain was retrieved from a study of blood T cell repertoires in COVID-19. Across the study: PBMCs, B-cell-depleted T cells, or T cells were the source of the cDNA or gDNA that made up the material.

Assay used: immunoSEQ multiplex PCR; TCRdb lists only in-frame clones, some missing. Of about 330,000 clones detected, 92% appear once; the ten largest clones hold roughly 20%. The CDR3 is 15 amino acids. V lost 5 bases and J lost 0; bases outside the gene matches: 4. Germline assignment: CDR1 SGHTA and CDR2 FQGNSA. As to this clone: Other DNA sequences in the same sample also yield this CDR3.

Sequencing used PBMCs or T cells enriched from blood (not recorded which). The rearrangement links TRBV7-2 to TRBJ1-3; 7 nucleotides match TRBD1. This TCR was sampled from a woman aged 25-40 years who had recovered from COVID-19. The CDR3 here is CASSPGTASGNTIYF. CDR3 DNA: TGTGCCAGCAGCCCCGGGACAGCCTCTGGAAACACCATATATTTT.